The entry below gives a single T cell receptor (beta chain) sequence along with its context. This clonotype has ten or more counts. The clone's antigen remains unknown. Qualities for individual bases were not recorded, and no much larger clone is one base off. The CDR3 runs 13 residues from the cysteine to the phenylalanine. The entry retains the CDR3 DNA only, 39 bases that are in frame from base 1. V lost 5 bases and J lost 5 bases; the stretch between them is 13 bases long. According to the germline V gene, CDR1 reads SGHRS and CDR2 reads YFSETQ. This specimen belongs to a study of T cells in Graves' hyperthyroidism and ophthalmopathy (dated by TCRdb to about 2019). For the study in its entirety: Peripheral blood samples were taken at the time of initial diagnosis, prior to any treatment. TCR V-J signatures able to tell the groups apart were searched for in a discovery cohort of 95 or so patients, of whom more than 40 had Graves' ophthalmopathy and 57 had stable Graves' hyperthyroidism. An independent validation cohort of 18 to 20 hyperthyroidism patients and about 15 patients who later progressed to ophthalmopathy tested prospective prediction of ophthalmopathy. The 100 discovery patients were randomly divided into training and test sets at a 7:3 ratio. In several Graves' hyperthyroidism patients, the study also compared T-cell repertoires from thyroid tissue with T-cell repertoires from blood. Once sampling was done, hyperthyroidism patients were given methimazole at a starting dose of 30 mg daily, whereas ophthalmopathy patients were given high-dose intravenous methylprednisolone. According to the paper, TCR Vbeta CDR3 sequencing was carried out on 135 peripheral blood samples, which came from fewer than 50 ophthalmopathy, around 74 hyperthyroidism and about 17 progressor patients.

Hyperthyroidism patients were newly diagnosed, with disease duration under 2 months, and aged 18 to 65 years. Any patient with an uncontrolled infection, another autoimmune disease, pregnancy or lactation was excluded. Diagnoses relied on clinical symptoms, serum thyroxine and TRAb, thyroid ultrasound and orbital computed tomography. Blood from progressor patients was drawn when they were first diagnosed with hyperthyroidism, before any ophthalmopathy symptoms appeared. PBMCs were isolated from 7.5 to 10 ml of fresh peripheral blood by Ficoll-Paque density gradient centrifugation. Progressor patients were defined as those initially diagnosed with Graves' hyperthyroidism in whom ophthalmopathy developed during follow-up. Total RNA was extracted with Trizol reagent, and quality was checked on an Agilent 2100 Bioanalyzer. The TCR beta CDR3 regions were amplified from RNA transcripts. The first round of RT-PCR for the TCR CDR3 was performed with the HTBI primer set and the Qiagen OneStep RT-PCR kit. Libraries were constructed in a second round of multiplex PCR, after which size selection and purification were performed. Libraries were sequenced paired-end with 100 bp reads on an Illumina HiSeq2000. In the original analysis: Raw data were processed with SOAPnuke, discarding reads with adapters, uncalled bases, mean Phred below 15, or no exact constant-primer or identifier match. COPE v1.2.5 was used to merge the high-quality paired reads, and each unique nucleotide sequence was defined as a clonotype. Clonotypes were aligned to IMGT TRBV, TRBD and TRBJ reference segments using MiTCR v1.1. The analysis included only V-J combinations with a frequency above 0.0001, which together covered 99% to 99.2% of the repertoires. The TCS score was defined as the ratio of F50 (clonal expansion) to E x V (chaos), calculated using BLOSUM62-based TCRdist between CDR3 peptides within each V-J. Welch's t-statistics and random forest reduced around 510 V-J features to roughly 13, which were used in a naive Bayes classifier (R e1071). TCRdb handled the public reads itself, with Q25 trimming in fastp and clone calling in MiXCR, and kept productive beta chains. Each CDR3 protein gets just one entry, which takes the most common genes and DNA from the rows behind it. In this record, the V and J calls reflect TCRdb's handling and not the investigators' own analysis. This sample gives approximately 620,000 distinct CDR3 sequences in total; approximately 15% of them show up just once. Under 7% of the sample goes to the ten largest clones.

What the research found in general, with its limitations: A model built on a 13 V-J signature distinguished ophthalmopathy from stable hyperthyroidism, reaching 85% to 90% sensitivity and around 81% specificity in cross-validation and 80%/75% in testing. Sample size was not statistically predetermined, and investigators were not blinded to group allocation. Most expanded thyroid clonotypes (frequency above 0.001) were also found in blood, which suggests that blood repertoires may mirror thyroid immune responses. In validation, the model predicted progression to ophthalmopathy with roughly 70% sensitivity and approximately 78% specificity, a median of 6.5 months before onset.

This TCR came from a woman aged 25 to 39 with Graves' hyperthyroidism that later progressed to Graves' ophthalmopathy. The specimen sequenced was blood. The chain is encoded by TRBV5-1 joined to TRBJ1-1; no D gene call is confident. This receptor carries the CDR3 CASSNSLETEAFF. The nucleotides are TGCGCCAGCAGTAACTCGTTGGAAACTGAAGCTTTCTTT.